Below are 26 T cell receptor beta chains sequenced from a single sample in a study of CD8 T cells in ankylosing spondylitis. MiXCR, run by TCRdb on the 5' RACE reads, gives a single entry per CDR3 protein. The sample has 150,000 to 200,000 distinct CDR3 sequences, around a tenth seen once. The specimen was blood, either unsorted or a sorted T cell fraction (not recorded which). The receptors stem from a male donor with ankylosing spondylitis or in good health (not recorded which).

Only a few counts were recorded for this clonotype. V gene TRBV20-1 combines with J gene TRBJ2-1, with 12 positions matching TRBD2. Germline-derived CDR1 and CDR2 are DFQATT and SNEGSKA (reference sequence). V shed 8 bases and J 0 bases; nucleotides not matched to a gene: 11. The CDR3 spans 17 residues. The CDR3 sequence: CSSLTSGGAHSYNEQFF. The CDR3 region has the DNA TGCAGTTCCCTGACTAGCGGGGGCGCTCACTCCTACAATGAGCAGTTCTTC.

The J gene is TRBJ2-7, the V gene TRBV15; the D gene is possibly TRBD2 (6 bases). V lost 5 bases and J lost 1, with 15 bases in between. CDR1 and CDR2 (germline): LNHNV, YYDKDF (reference sequence). The CDR3 is 15 amino acids. The CDR3 DNA sequence: TGTGCCACCAGCCCCCGGATTAGCGGATCCTACGAGCAGTACTTC. Protein product: CATSPRISGSYEQYF.

This clonotype was recorded once. This chain uses TRBV6-5 with TRBJ2-3, with D possibly TRBD1 on 6 matching bases. The V gene lost 0 bases and the J gene lost 4 bases, with 17 bases spanning the gap. This CDR3 region has 17 residues. Germline values: CDR1 MNHEY, CDR2 SVGAGI. The CDR3 nucleotides read TGTGCCAGCAGTTACTCAGTCTTACCAGGGGTGGCAGATACGCAGTATTTT. Residues: CASSYSVLPGVADTQYF.

In this sample, this clonotype turned up a few times. The rearrangement links TRBV6-1 to TRBJ1-5; TRBD1 matches 8 bases. Germline V gives CDR1 MNHNS, CDR2 SASEGT. Trimming took 4 bases from V and 0 from J; bases not matched to a gene: 5. The CDR3 runs to 16 residues. The CDR3 nucleotides read TGTGCCAGCAGTGCTAACAGGGGGGCTAGCAATCAGCCCCAGCATTTT. Translating gives CASSANRGASNQPQHF.

This clonotype turned up a few times. The chain employs TRBV20-1 and TRBJ2-5, with D tentatively TRBD2 (5 bases). V lost 3 bases, J lost 3 bases, and 8 bases lay in between. Germline CDR1 is DFQATT and CDR2 is SNEGSKA (reference sequence). This CDR3 spans 12 amino acids. The CDR3 DNA sequence: TGCAGTGCTAGCCGGGAAAAAGAGACCCAGTACTTC. Translation: CSASREKETQYF.

The V and J genes are TRBV18 and TRBJ2-3; maybe TRBD1 (5 bases). Germline V gene lookup returns CDR1 KGHSH and CDR2 LQKENI. V gave up 3 bases and J gave up 3 bases, with 16 bases separating them. CDR3 size: 16 residues. CDR3 protein: CASSPPTVSRTDTQYF. The CDR3 region has the DNA TGTGCCAGCTCACCCCCGACAGTATCTAGAACAGATACGCAGTATTTT.

Ten or more counts support this clonotype. The chain carries TRBV5-6 and TRBJ2-3; D perhaps matches TRBD2 (5 bases). The V and J ends lost 4 bases and 1 base respectively, with 10 bases between them. This CDR3 region has 14 residues. The V gene's germline CDR1 is SGHDT and CDR2 YYEEEE. Written as DNA, the CDR3 is TGTGCCAGCAGCCGGCGGGTCCGCACAGATACGCAGTATTTT. Amino acids: CASSRRVRTDTQYF.

This clonotype was found many times. The V and J genes are TRBV9 and TRBJ1-2; D perhaps matches TRBD1 (6 bases). Germline-derived CDR1 and CDR2 are SGDLS and YYNGEE. The CDR3 loop spans 16 amino acids. V was pared by 0 bases and J by 4 bases, with 16 bases between. DNA of the CDR3: TGTGCCAGCAGCGTAGGGGTTACAGGGTCGGGCTATGGCTACACCTTC. Translation gives CASSVGVTGSGYGYTF.

Ten or more counts support this clonotype. It is unclear where the CDR3 begins or ends on the DNA, so no DNA is shown, and the CDR3 is as TCRdb lists it. The chain links TRBV7-6 to TRBJ2-2; the table's D call of TRBD2 was not tested on the DNA. CDR1 SGHVS and CDR2 FNYEAQ come from the germline V gene. The CDR3 extends over 15 residues, inclusive of both ends. Here the CDR3 reads CASILGSGNTGELFF.

This clonotype was counted a few times. CDR3 DNA sequence: TGCGCCAGCAGCTCCCTTGATGGGGCGGGGGAGACCCAGTACTTC. Translation gives CASSSLDGAGETQYF. This chain connects TRBV5-1 to TRBJ2-5, with D perhaps TRBD2 (6 bases). Trimming took 3 bases from V and 5 from J, leaving 17 bases between them. This CDR3 is 15 amino acids long. Germline lookup yields CDR1 SGHRS and CDR2 YFSETQ.

The chain joins TRBV5-1 to TRBJ2-1, with D uncertain. The CDR3 extends over 15 amino acids. Between the trimmed V and J ends, which lost 4 bases and 2 bases, there was a span of 13 bases. Germline V gene data show CDR1 as SGHRS and CDR2 as YFSETQ. The CDR3 here is CASSRMAGTYNEQFF. DNA of the CDR3: TGCGCCAGCAGCCGCATGGCAGGAACCTACAATGAGCAGTTCTTC.

This clonotype was seen ten or more times. The chain links TRBV28 to TRBJ2-5, with D perhaps matching TRBD1 (6 bases). The CDR3 totals 14 residues. The V gene lost 6 bases and the J gene lost 2 bases, with 13 bases spanning the gap. Germline V lookup: CDR1 MDHEN, CDR2 SYDVKM. CDR3 in amino acids: CASSAPDRQETQYF. The CDR3 nucleotides are TGTGCCAGCAGCGCTCCGGACAGACAAGAGACCCAGTACTTC. The whole variable domain, remainder taken from reference TRBV28 and TRBJ2-5, is DVKVTQSSRYLVKRTGEKVFLECVQDMDHENMFWYRQDPGLGLRLIYFSYDVKMKEKGDIPEGYSVSREKKERFSLILESASTNQTSMYLCASSAPDRQETQYFGPGTRLLVL.

This clonotype has a count of ten or more. The V call is TRBV29-1, the J call TRBJ2-7, with D possibly being TRBD1 (6 bases). Germline CDR1 is SQVTM and CDR2 is ANQGSEA. V was pared by 7 bases and J by 3 bases, with 22 bases between. This CDR3 contains 15 residues. CDR3: CSARAQGSLVYEQYF. The CDR3 coding sequence is TGCAGCGCCCGAGCCCAGGGGAGCCTAGTCTACGAGCAGTACTTC.

This clonotype was counted at least ten times. V gene TRBV29-1 combines with J gene TRBJ1-5, with D maybe TRBD1 (5 bases). Germline values: CDR1 SQVTM, CDR2 ANQGSEA. V lost 4 bases to trimming and J lost 10 bases, with 14 bases between them. The CDR3 length is 12 residues. CDR3 sequence reads: CSVGEPGEPQHF. The DNA of the CDR3 is TGCAGCGTTGGAGAGCCGGGGGAACCCCAGCATTTT.

This clonotype was seen only a few times. The junction differs from germline at one of its ends, possibly a read error. The chain employs TRBV19 and TRBJ1-1; D gene unclear. Germline CDR1 LNHDA, CDR2 SQIVND (reference sequence). The CDR3 has 12 amino acids. The CDR3 DNA follows: TGTGCCAGTAGTGTAGAGAACACTGAAGCTTTCTTT. Translation gives CASSVENTEAFF.

The rearrangement uses TRBV20-1 and TRBJ2-3; D unresolved. Trimming removed 8 bases at V and 0 bases at J, with 12 bases between. The CDR3 runs 13 residues. Germline loops: CDR1 DFQATT, CDR2 SNEGSKA (reference sequence). The CDR3 reads CSYTVASTDTQYF. In nucleotides, the CDR3 is TGCAGTTACACTGTCGCTAGCACAGATACGCAGTATTTT.

This clonotype was observed once. This chain uses TRBV12-3 or TRBV12-4 with TRBJ2-2; 9 bases align to TRBD1. The trim removed 5 bases at V and 2 bases at J, leaving 15 bases unmatched. The CDR3 sequence is 19 residues long. Here the CDR3 reads CASSQGQGLVGFNTGELFF. CDR3 nucleotides: TGTGCCAGCAGTCAAGGACAGGGGCTTGTCGGTTTCAACACCGGGGAGCTGTTTTTT.

The chain joins TRBV12-3 or TRBV12-4 to TRBJ1-3, with TRBD1 matching 7 bases. Trimming took 4 bases from V and 0 from J; bases not matched to a gene: 12. The CDR3 has 18 residues. The CDR3 sequence is CASSSRTGALISGNTIYF. The CDR3 region has the DNA TGTGCCAGCAGTTCCCGCACAGGGGCCCTCATCTCTGGAAACACCATATATTTT.

This clonotype was counted many times. The CDR3 protein is CASSLFAGEGRALVGELFF. For the CDR3, the DNA is TGTGCCAGCAGTTTATTCGCCGGCGAGGGCAGGGCGTTGGTCGGGGAGCTGTTTTTT. The chain is built from TRBV12-3 or TRBV12-4 and TRBJ2-2; D assignment may be TRBD1 or TRBD2 (5 bases each). The CDR3 consists of 19 residues. Trimming removed 2 bases at V and 7 bases at J, with 26 bases between.

Regarding this clonotype: Possible read error: a much larger clone is one base away. The rearrangement joins TRBV29-1 to TRBJ1-4, with a tentative D call TRBD1 (5 bases). This CDR3 comprises 13 residues. Germline V CDR1 and CDR2: SQVTM, ANQGSEA. The CDR3 loop reads CSVRTQAGEKLLF. In DNA, the CDR3 is TGCAGCGTGCGGACACAGGCAGGAGAAAAACTGCTTTTT.

This clonotype was counted at least ten times. The chain couples TRBV5-1 to TRBJ1-2; TRBD1 aligns across 10 bases. The germline CDR1 and CDR2 sequences are SGHRS and YFSETQ. The CDR3 covers 15 residues. V trimming: 0 bases; J trimming: 4 bases; junction bases outside the gene matches: 3. The CDR3 DNA follows: TGCGCCAGCAGCTTGGAAGGACAGGGGGGCTATGGCTACACCTTC. Translated: CASSLEGQGGYGYTF.

The genes are TRBV5-2 and TRBJ2-1; TRBD2, the table's D call, was not compared with the DNA. TRBV5-2 is listed as a pseudogene. CDR3 size: 14 residues. The CDR3 DNA follows: TGTGCCATGGGCCCCGGACTAGACTCGGATGAGCAGTTCTTC. This codes for CAMGPGLDSDEQFF.

This clonotype was seen a handful of times. This chain links TRBV6-1 with TRBJ2-7; TRBD1 matches at 7 bases. V was pared by 2 bases and J by 6 bases, with 7 bases of the junction left unmatched. The CDR3 runs 14 residues. CDR1 MNHNS and CDR2 SASEGT come from the germline V gene. CDR3 sequence (DNA): TGTGCCAGCAGTGAAAGGACAGGACTGGCCGAGCAGTACTTC. It codes for CASSERTGLAEQYF.

The sample holds many counts of this clonotype. The rearrangement uses TRBV2 and TRBJ2-3; D remains ambiguous. CDR1 is SNHLY and CDR2 is FYNNEI in the germline V gene. This CDR3 is 14 amino acids long. V was pared by 10 bases and J by 1 base, with 15 bases between. The CDR3 DNA reads TGTGCCACCTTGGGAACCGCTGGCACAGATACGCAGTATTTT. This codes for CATLGTAGTDTQYF.

This clonotype was observed at least ten times. The CDR3 reads CASSPTVQETQYF. CDR3 sequence (DNA): TGTGCCAGCAGTCCGACAGTCCAAGAGACCCAGTACTTC. This chain uses TRBV7-9 with TRBJ2-5, with a possible D match to TRBD1 (5 bases). Germline V CDR1 and CDR2: SEHNR, FQNEAQ (reference sequence). The CDR3 is 13 residues long. V was pared by 6 bases and J by 1 base, with 9 bases between.

This clonotype was detected once. The chain has TRBV12-5 and TRBJ2-2; weak D call: TRBD2 (5 bases). The CDR3 sequence is 17 residues long. CDR1 LGHNT and CDR2 FRNRAP come from the germline V gene. Deletions cut 4 bases from V and 3 bases from J, with 18 bases between. The CDR3, as DNA: TGTGCTAGTGGTTCTCCCCCCTCCGGACTCGACACCGGGGAGCTGTTTTTT. This gives the protein CASGSPPSGLDTGELFF.